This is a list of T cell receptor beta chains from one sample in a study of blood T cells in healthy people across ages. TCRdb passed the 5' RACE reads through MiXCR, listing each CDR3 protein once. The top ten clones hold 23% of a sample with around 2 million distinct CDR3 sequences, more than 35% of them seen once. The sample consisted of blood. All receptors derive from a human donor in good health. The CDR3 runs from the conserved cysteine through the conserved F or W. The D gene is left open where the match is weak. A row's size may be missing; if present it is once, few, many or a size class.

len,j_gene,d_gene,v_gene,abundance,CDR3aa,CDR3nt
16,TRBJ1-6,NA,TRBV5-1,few,CASSLAGQRYNSPLHF,TGCGCCAGCAGCTTGGCAGGACAGCGCTATAATTCACCCCTCCACTTT
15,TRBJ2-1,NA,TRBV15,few,CATAIRGSSYNEQFF,TGTGCCACCGCCATTCGGGGGAGCTCCTACAATGAGCAGTTCTTC
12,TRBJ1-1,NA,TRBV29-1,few,CSVDRGPTEAFF,TGCAGCGTGGACCGGGGTCCCACTGAAGCTTTCTTT
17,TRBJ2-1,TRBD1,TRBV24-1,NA,CATSDLQGGAYMNEQFF,TGTGCCACCAGTGATTTGCAAGGGGGCGCCTACATGAATGAGCAGTTCTTC
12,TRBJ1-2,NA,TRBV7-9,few,CASSSTLYGYTF,TGTGCCAGCAGCTCCACTCTGTATGGCTACACCTTC
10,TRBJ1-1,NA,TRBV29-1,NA,CSAEQALAFF,TGCAGCGCCGAACAGGCTTTGGCTTTCTTT
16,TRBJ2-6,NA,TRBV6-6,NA,CASTHEPPIGANVLTF,TGTGCCAGCACCCACGAACCACCTATTGGGGCCAACGTCCTGACTTTC
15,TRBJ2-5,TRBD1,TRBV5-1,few,CASSPRDRSQETQYF,TGCGCCAGCAGCCCACGGGACAGATCCCAAGAGACCCAGTACTTC
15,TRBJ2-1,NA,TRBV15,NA,CATRTGGPSYNEQFF,TGTGCCACCAGGACGGGGGGCCCATCCTACAATGAGCAGTTCTTC
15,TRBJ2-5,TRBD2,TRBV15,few,CATSRDRERGLTQYF,TGTGCCACCAGCAGAGATCGTGAGCGGGGTTTGACCCAGTACTTC
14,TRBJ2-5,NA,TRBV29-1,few,CSALSGMVQETQYF,TGCAGCGCTCTTAGCGGTATGGTCCAGGAGACCCAGTACTTC
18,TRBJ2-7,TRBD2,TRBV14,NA,CASSFFTILAGGTYEQYF,TGTGCCAGCAGCTTCTTTACCATACTAGCGGGGGGAACCTACGAGCAGTACTTC
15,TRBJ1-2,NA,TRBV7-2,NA,CASSLDTGFTYGYTF,TGTGCCAGCAGCTTAGATACCGGGTTTACCTATGGCTACACCTTC
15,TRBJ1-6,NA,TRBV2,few,CASSEDTNPNSPLHF,TGTGCCAGCAGTGAAGACACAAACCCGAATTCACCCCTCCACTTT
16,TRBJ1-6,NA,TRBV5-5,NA,CASSLRGRGTNSPLHF,TGTGCCAGCAGCTTGAGAGGGCGGGGAACCAATTCACCCCTCCACTTT
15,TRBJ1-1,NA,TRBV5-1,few,CASSLGVNGDTEAFF,TGCGCCAGCAGCTTGGGAGTTAATGGGGACACTGAAGCTTTCTTT
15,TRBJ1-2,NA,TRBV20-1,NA,CSASTEAGGMGGYTF,TGCAGTGCTTCGACAGAAGCGGGGGGCATGGGTGGCTACACCTTC
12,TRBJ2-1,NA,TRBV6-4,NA,CASGSQGDEQFF,TGTGCCAGCGGTTCACAGGGTGATGAGCAGTTCTTC
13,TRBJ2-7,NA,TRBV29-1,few,CSVATGQKNIRYF,TGCAGCGTTGCTACAGGACAGAAAAACATTCGGTACTTC
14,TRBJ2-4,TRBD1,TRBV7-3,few,CASSPGQGAYIQYF,TGTGCCAGCAGCCCGGGACAGGGGGCGTACATTCAGTACTTC
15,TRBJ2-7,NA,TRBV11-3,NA,CASSLVWGSTYEQYF,TGTGCCAGCAGCTTAGTCTGGGGCTCTACCTACGAGCAGTACTTC
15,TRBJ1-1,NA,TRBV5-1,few,CASSFYGPGNTEAFF,TGCGCCAGCAGCTTTTACGGTCCGGGAAACACTGAAGCTTTCTTT
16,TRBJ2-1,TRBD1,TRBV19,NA,CASSIGGAGGEDEQFF,TGTGCCAGTAGTATAGGGGGGGCAGGGGGCGAAGATGAGCAGTTCTTC
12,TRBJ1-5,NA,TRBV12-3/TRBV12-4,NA,CASSPSDQPQHF,TGTGCCAGCTCACCAAGCGATCAGCCCCAGCATTTT
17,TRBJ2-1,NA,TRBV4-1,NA,CASSHRPSPEPGNEQFF,TGCGCCAGCAGCCATCGCCCTTCGCCGGAGCCTGGCAATGAGCAGTTCTTC
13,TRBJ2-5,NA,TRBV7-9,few,CASGTGEGGTQYF,TGTGCCAGTGGGACGGGCGAAGGGGGGACCCAGTACTTC
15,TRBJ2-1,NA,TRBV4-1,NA,CASSQERGRHNEQFF,TGCGCCAGCAGCCAAGAGCGGGGACGACACAATGAGCAGTTCTTC
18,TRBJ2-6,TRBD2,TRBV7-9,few,CASSSRLAVKSGANVLTF,TGTGCCAGCAGTTCCCGACTAGCGGTGAAATCTGGGGCCAACGTCCTGACTTTC
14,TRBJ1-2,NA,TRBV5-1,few,CASSSNDGRLGYTF,TGCGCCAGCAGTTCTAACGATGGTCGATTGGGCTACACCTTC
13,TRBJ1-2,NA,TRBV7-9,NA,CASSHPGRYGYTF,TGTGCCAGCAGCCACCCCGGCCGGTATGGCTACACCTTC
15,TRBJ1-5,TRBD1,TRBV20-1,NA,CSALVGTGFGQPQHF,TGCAGTGCTCTTGTGGGGACAGGCTTTGGTCAGCCCCAGCATTTT
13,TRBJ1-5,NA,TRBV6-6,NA,CASTRQDNQPQHF,TGTGCCAGCACTCGACAGGACAATCAGCCCCAGCATTTT
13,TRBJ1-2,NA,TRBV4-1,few,CASSQDRSSSLTF,TGCGCCAGCAGCCAAGATCGGTCTTCCTCCCTCACCTTC
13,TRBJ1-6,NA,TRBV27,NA,CASSFGPRAPLHF,TGTGCCAGCAGTTTCGGGCCTCGGGCACCCCTCCACTTT
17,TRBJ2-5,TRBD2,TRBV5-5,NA,CASSFRMGGMAQETQYF,TGTGCCAGCAGCTTCAGGATGGGGGGGATGGCCCAAGAGACCCAGTACTTC
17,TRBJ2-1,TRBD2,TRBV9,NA,CASSVAGSGGAYNEQFF,TGTGCCAGCAGCGTAGCAGGGAGCGGGGGGGCATACAATGAGCAGTTCTTC